This passage covers 6 T cell receptor beta chains from one sample sequenced in a study of T-cell reconstitution after alpha-beta-depleted transplantation in children. Unique molecular identifiers were built into the TCRbeta library. A single record per CDR3 protein comes from TCRdb applying MiXCR to the PCR reads. The table records around 300,000 distinct CDR3 sequences, around 10% of them present only once. The sample consisted of peripheral blood, taken 180 days after TCRalphabeta/CD19-depleted stem cell transplant. These TCRs come from a male patient aged 2-9 years who had a stem cell transplant for chronic granulomatous disease, so the T cells may come from the graft donor.

This clonotype appeared many times. The rearrangement joins TRBV28 to TRBJ2-1, with a tentative D call TRBD1 (6 bases). Germline loops: CDR1 MDHEN, CDR2 SYDVKM. The CDR3 is 19 residues long. Trimming left V 0 bases short and J 3 bases short, with 21 bases between. CDR3 in amino acids: CASSLWIATQQTGYNEQFF. The CDR3 region has the DNA TGTGCCAGCAGTTTATGGATAGCAACGCAGCAGACAGGCTACAATGAGCAGTTCTTC.

This clonotype has a count of ten or more. A much larger clone sits a single nucleotide away, making a read error possible. The J gene is TRBJ2-7, the V gene TRBV12-3 or TRBV12-4; tentatively, D is TRBD1 or TRBD2 (5 bases each). This CDR3 has 12 residues. With 7 bases removed from V and 0 bases from J, the gap between germline ends came to 7 bases. The chain's CDR3 is CASTGASYEQYF. CDR3 nucleotides: TGTGCCAGCACCGGGGCCTCCTACGAGCAGTACTTC.

Ten or more counts support this clonotype. The chain joins TRBV5-1 to TRBJ1-2; 7 nucleotides line up with TRBD1. Trimming took 3 bases from V and 4 from J; bases not matched to a gene: 9. From germline, CDR1 is SGHRS and CDR2 YFSETQ. The CDR3 totals 15 residues. DNA for the CDR3: TGCGCCAGCAGCTCGCACAGGGGATACAGCTATGGCTACACCTTC. This encodes CASSSHRGYSYGYTF.

In this sample, this clonotype turned up many times. CDR3 nucleotide sequence: TGCAGCCTCAGGGGCCCTTCCACAGATACGCAGTATTTT. Translation: CSLRGPSTDTQYF. This chain uses TRBV20-1 with TRBJ2-3; TRBD1 might be the D (6 bases). The CDR3 covers 13 residues. From germline, CDR1 is DFQATT and CDR2 SNEGSKA (reference sequence).

Ten or more counts support this clonotype. The chain uses TRBV29-1 and TRBJ2-1; maybe TRBD1 (5 bases). V gave up 3 bases and J gave up 2 bases, with 17 bases separating them. The CDR3 sequence is 16 residues long. The germline V gene encodes CDR1 SQVTM and CDR2 ANQGSEA. CDR3 region: CSVELYRRRPYNEQFF. Written as DNA, the CDR3 is TGCAGCGTTGAGTTGTACAGGCGCAGACCCTACAATGAGCAGTTCTTC.

In its sample, this clonotype was seen many times. The chain has TRBV10-3 and TRBJ1-2; D not certain. CDR1 is ENHRY, CDR2 SYGVKD, per germline. The CDR3 runs 12 residues. The germline V and J ends were trimmed by 3 bases and 8 bases, with 10 bases remaining between them. The CDR3 reads CAISDTAEGYTF. The CDR3 DNA follows: TGTGCCATCAGTGATACAGCAGAAGGCTACACCTTC.